These 21 T cell receptor beta chains were sequenced from one sample in a study of monozygotic twins with inflammatory bowel disease. Reanalyzing the 5' RACE reads, TCRdb keeps one entry per CDR3 protein, without DNA. The sample includes 200,000 to 250,000 distinct CDR3 sequences. The sequencing sample was made of blood. These receptors all stem from a human donor with ulcerative colitis or Crohn's disease, or a healthy co-twin of an affected twin (not recorded which).

V is TRBV10-3 and J is TRBJ2-1; TCRdb proposes TRBD1, but this gene call is untestable without DNA. CDR3 length: 12 residues. CDR1 is ENHRY, CDR2 SYGVKD, per germline. The CDR3 is CAGGADRSEQFF.

The rearrangement links TRBV7-9 to TRBJ1-2. Germline-derived CDR1 and CDR2 are SEHNR and FQNEAQ (reference sequence). The CDR3 length is 11 residues. CDR3 region: CASSTNYGYTF. Combining the CDR3 with reference TRBV7-9 and TRBJ1-2 gives the whole variable domain DTGVSQNPRHKITKRGQNVTFRCDPISEHNRLYWYRQTLGQGPEFLTYFQNEAQLEKSRLLSDRFSAERPKGSFSTLEIQRTEQGDSAMYLCASSTNYGYTFGSGTRLTVV.

This rearrangement joins TRBV20-1 to TRBJ1-2; TCRdb picks TRBD1, but there is no DNA to check that call. Germline CDR1 is DFQATT and CDR2 is SNEGSKA (reference sequence). The CDR3 spans 13 residues. This CDR3 reads CSARVAGNYGYTF.

The rearrangement joins TRBV19 to TRBJ2-5; the D call from TCRdb, TRBD2, cannot be confirmed without DNA. Germline V gene data show CDR1 as LNHDA and CDR2 as SQIVND (reference sequence). This CDR3 comprises 15 residues. The CDR3 sequence: CASSKLAGLQETQYF.

J is TRBJ1-1 and V is TRBV27; the D call from TCRdb, TRBD1, cannot be confirmed without DNA. This CDR3 is built from 14 residues. Germline CDR1 is MNHEY and CDR2 is SMNVEV (reference sequence). The chain's CDR3 is CASSSRQPDTEAFF.

This sequence joins TRBV19 and TRBJ2-2; TCRdb reports TRBD2, a call that lacks DNA to check it against. The CDR3 has 12 amino acids. Germline CDR1 reads LNHDA; CDR2 reads SQIVND (reference sequence). CDR3 sequence reads: CAIARASGELFF.

CDR3 sequence reads: CASSRRTGYYEQYF. The chain recombines TRBV27 with TRBJ2-7; the TCRdb D gene call, TRBD1, has no DNA to confirm it. This CDR3 contains 14 residues. In germline, CDR1 is MNHEY, CDR2 SMNVEV (reference sequence).

The rearrangement links TRBV5-1 to TRBJ2-7; TCRdb proposes TRBD1, but this gene call is untestable without DNA. The CDR3 loop spans 14 amino acids. Germline-derived CDR1 and CDR2 are SGHRS and YFSETQ. CDR3 amino acids: CASSYRTAPHEQYF. The entire variable domain, with the rest obtained from reference TRBV5-1 and TRBJ2-7, is as follows: KAGVTQTPRYLIKTRGQQVTLSCSPISGHRSVSWYQQTPGQGLQFLFEYFSETQRNKGNFPGRFSGRQFSNSRSEMNVSTLELGDSALYLCASSYRTAPHEQYFGPGTRLTVT.

The chain employs TRBV20-1 and TRBJ2-5. Germline CDR1 and CDR2: DFQATT and SNEGSKA (reference sequence). The length of the CDR3 is 12 residues. The CDR3 sequence is CSARDSWETQYF.

The CDR3 sequence: CASSLYSRDQPQHF. The genes are TRBV6-2 or TRBV6-3 and TRBJ1-5; TCRdb selects TRBD1, and the lack of DNA leaves this call unchecked. Germline V gene sequence: CDR1 MNHEY, CDR2 SVGEGT. The CDR3 spans 14 residues.

The rearrangement joins TRBV12-3 or TRBV12-4 to TRBJ1-4. The CDR3 covers 15 residues. This CDR3 reads CASSLMMATNEKLFF.

This chain connects TRBV20-1 to TRBJ2-1; checking the TCRdb D call of TRBD2 is not possible without DNA. This CDR3 spans 15 amino acids. Germline-derived CDR1 and CDR2 are DFQATT and SNEGSKA (reference sequence). The CDR3 loop is CSVTPGLGVHNEQFF.

The chain has TRBV20-1 and TRBJ2-1; checking the TCRdb D call of TRBD1 is not possible without DNA. This CDR3 has 13 amino acids. CDR1 and CDR2 from the germline V gene are DFQATT and SNEGSKA (reference sequence). The CDR3 loop is CSAPGTGFNEQFF.

J is TRBJ1-1 and V is TRBV10-2; checking the TCRdb D call of TRBD1 is not possible without DNA. The germline V gene has CDR1 WSHSY and CDR2 SAAADI. The CDR3 consists of 15 residues. The CDR3 here is CASSDPRQGATEAFF.

The V and J genes are TRBV5-1 and TRBJ2-1; TCRdb picks TRBD1, but there is no DNA to check that call. The CDR3 has 14 amino acids. The V gene's germline CDR1 is SGHRS and CDR2 YFSETQ. The CDR3 loop is CASSLDGGSDEQFF.

This chain links TRBV6-5 with TRBJ1-1. Germline lookup yields CDR1 MNHEY and CDR2 SVGAGI. The CDR3 contains 12 residues. CDR3 loop: CASSDRYTEAFF.

The genes are TRBV5-1 and TRBJ2-7. CDR1 is SGHRS, CDR2 YFSETQ, per germline. The CDR3 spans 12 residues. The CDR3 reads CASSQTRGPPYF.

The J gene is TRBJ1-3, the V gene TRBV29-1. This CDR3 has 14 residues. Germline loops: CDR1 SQVTM, CDR2 ANQGSEA. CDR3 sequence: CSVESGSGGNTIYF.

The chain has TRBV7-2 and TRBJ1-1. Germline V gives CDR1 SGHTA, CDR2 FQGNSA. The CDR3 runs to 13 residues. The CDR3 sequence: CASSPREFTEAFF.

The CDR3 region is CASSAGGESDGYTF. The V and J genes are TRBV6-4 and TRBJ1-2. CDR3 length equals 14 residues. The germline CDR1 and CDR2 sequences are MRHNA and SNTAGT.

V usage is TRBV18 and J usage is TRBJ1-6; TCRdb gives TRBD1 as the D gene, but with no DNA this cannot be confirmed. From germline, CDR1 is KGHSH and CDR2 LQKENI. There are 14 residues in the CDR3. The chain's CDR3 is CASSATGGNSPLHF.